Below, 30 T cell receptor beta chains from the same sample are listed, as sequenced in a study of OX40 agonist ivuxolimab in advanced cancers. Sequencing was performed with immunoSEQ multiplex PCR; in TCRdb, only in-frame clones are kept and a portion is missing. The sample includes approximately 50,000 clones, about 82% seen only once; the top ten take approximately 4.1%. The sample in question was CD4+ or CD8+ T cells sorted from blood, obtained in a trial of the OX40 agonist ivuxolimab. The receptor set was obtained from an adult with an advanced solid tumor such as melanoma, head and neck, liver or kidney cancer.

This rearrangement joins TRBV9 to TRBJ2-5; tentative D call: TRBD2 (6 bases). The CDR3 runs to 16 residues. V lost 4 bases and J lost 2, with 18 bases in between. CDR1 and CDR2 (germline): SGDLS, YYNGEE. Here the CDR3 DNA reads TGTGCCAGCAGCCGTAGTGGGGGGAACTTACAAGAGACCCAGTACTTC. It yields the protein CASSRSGGNLQETQYF.

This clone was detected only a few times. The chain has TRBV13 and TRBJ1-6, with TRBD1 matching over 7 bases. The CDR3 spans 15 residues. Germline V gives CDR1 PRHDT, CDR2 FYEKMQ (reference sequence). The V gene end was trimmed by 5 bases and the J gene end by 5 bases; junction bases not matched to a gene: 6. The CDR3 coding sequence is TGTGCCAGCAGCCCTCGACAGGGTAATAATTCACCCCTCCACTTT. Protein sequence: CASSPRQGNNSPLHF.

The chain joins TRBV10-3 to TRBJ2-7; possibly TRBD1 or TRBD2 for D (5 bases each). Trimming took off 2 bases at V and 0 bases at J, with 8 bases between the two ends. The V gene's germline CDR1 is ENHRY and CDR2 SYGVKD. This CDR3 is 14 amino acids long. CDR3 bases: TGTGCCATCAGTGAGGGGGGTGCCTCCTACGAGCAGTACTTC. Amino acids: CAISEGGASYEQYF.

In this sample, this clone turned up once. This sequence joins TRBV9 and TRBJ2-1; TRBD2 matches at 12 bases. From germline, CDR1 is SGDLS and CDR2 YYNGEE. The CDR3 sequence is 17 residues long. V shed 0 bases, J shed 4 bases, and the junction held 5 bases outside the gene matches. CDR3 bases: TGTGCCAGCAGCGTAGCGTTAACTAGCGGGGGGTACAATGAGCAGTTCTTC. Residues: CASSVALTSGGYNEQFF.

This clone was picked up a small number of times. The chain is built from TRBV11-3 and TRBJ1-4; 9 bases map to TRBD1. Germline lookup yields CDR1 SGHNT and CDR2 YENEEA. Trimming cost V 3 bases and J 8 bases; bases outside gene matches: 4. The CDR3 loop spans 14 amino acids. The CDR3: CASSLGQGTEKLFF. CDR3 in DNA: TGTGCCAGCAGCTTGGGACAGGGAACAGAAAAACTGTTTTTT.

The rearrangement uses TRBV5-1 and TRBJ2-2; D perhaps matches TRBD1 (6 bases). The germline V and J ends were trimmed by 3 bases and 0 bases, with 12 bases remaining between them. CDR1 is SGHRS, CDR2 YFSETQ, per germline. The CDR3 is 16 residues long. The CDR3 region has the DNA TGCGCCAGCAGCTCAAAGGCAGGGGCGAACACCGGGGAGCTGTTTTTT. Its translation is CASSSKAGANTGELFF.

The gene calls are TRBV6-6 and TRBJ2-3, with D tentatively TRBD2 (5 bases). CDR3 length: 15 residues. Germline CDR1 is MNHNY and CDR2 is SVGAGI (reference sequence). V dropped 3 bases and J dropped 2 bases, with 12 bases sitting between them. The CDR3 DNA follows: TGTGCCAGCAGTTATGGGGTCGGGGACACAGATACGCAGTATTTT. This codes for CASSYGVGDTDTQYF.

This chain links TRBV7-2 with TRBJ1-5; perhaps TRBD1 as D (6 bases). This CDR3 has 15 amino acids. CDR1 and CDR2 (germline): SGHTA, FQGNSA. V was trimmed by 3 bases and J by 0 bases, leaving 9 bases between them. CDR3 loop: CASSFTGYSNQPQHF. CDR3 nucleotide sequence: TGTGCCAGCAGCTTCACAGGGTATAGCAATCAGCCCCAGCATTTT.

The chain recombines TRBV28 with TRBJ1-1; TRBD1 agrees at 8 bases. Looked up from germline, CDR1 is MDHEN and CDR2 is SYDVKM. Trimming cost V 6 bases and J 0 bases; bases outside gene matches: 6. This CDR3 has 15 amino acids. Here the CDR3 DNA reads TGTGCCAGCAGGAATCCGACAGGGGTGAACACTGAAGCTTTCTTT. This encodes CASRNPTGVNTEAFF.

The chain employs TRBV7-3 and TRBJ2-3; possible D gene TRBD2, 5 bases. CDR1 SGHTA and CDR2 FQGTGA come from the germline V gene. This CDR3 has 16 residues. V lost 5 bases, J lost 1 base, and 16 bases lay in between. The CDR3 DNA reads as TGTGCCAGCAGCCCCGTTGGGAGAAAGGGCACAGATACGCAGTATTTT. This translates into CASSPVGRKGTDTQYF.

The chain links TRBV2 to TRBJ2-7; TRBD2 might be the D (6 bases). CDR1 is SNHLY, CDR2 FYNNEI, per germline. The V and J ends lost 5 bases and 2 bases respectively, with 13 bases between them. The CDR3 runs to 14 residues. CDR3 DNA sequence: TGTGCCAGCAGTCTAAGGGGAGGCGCCTACGAGCAGTACTTC. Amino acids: CASSLRGGAYEQYF.

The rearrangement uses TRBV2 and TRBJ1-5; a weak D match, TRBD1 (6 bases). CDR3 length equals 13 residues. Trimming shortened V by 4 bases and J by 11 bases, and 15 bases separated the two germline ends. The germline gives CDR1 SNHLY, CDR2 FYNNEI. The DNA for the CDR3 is TGTGCCAGCAGTGGGGGGCCTACAGGGTCCCAGCATTTT. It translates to CASSGGPTGSQHF.

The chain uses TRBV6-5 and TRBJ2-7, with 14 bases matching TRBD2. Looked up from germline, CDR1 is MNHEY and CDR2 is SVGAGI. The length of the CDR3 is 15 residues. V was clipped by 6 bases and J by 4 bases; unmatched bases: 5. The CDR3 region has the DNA TGTGCCAGCAGCAGGGGGACTAGCGGGGGATACGAGCAGTACTTC. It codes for CASSRGTSGGYEQYF.

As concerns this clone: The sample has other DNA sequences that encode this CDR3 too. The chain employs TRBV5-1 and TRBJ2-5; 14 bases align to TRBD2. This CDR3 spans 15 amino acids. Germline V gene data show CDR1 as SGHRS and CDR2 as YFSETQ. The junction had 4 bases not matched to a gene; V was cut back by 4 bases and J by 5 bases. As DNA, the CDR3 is TGCGCCAGCAGCCCGGGACTAGCGGGGGTTGAGACCCAGTACTTC. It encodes CASSPGLAGVETQYF.

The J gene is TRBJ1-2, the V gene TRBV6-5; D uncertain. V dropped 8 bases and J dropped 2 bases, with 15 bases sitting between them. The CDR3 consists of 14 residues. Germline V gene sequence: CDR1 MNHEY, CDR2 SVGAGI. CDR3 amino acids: CASGPLEQNYGYTF. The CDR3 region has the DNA TGTGCCAGCGGCCCCCTGGAGCAAAACTATGGCTACACCTTC.

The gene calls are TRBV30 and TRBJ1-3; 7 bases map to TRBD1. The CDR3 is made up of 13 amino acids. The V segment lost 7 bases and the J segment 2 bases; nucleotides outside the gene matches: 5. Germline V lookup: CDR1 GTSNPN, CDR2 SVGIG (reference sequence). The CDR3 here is CASHDRAGNTIYF. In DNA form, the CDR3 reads TGTGCCTCCCATGACAGGGCTGGAAACACCATATATTTT.

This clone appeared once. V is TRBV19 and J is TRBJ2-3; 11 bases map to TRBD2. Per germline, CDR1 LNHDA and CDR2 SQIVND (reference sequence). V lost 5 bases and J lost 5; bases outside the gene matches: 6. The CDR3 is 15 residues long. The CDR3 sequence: CASSSSGGRGDTQYF. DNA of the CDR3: TGTGCCAGTAGTTCTAGCGGGGGGAGAGGAGATACGCAGTATTTT.

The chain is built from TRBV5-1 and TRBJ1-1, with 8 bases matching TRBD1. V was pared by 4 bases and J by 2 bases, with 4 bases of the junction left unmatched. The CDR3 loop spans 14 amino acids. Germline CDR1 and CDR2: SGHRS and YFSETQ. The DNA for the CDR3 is TGCGCCAGCAGCCGGACAGGGACCAACACTGAAGCTTTCTTT. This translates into CASSRTGTNTEAFF.

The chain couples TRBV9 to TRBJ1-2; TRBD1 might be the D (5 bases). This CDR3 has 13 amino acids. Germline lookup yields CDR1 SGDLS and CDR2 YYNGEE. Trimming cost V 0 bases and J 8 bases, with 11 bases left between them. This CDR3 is CASSVAGGEGYTF. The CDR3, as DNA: TGTGCCAGCAGCGTAGCTGGGGGGGAGGGCTACACCTTC.

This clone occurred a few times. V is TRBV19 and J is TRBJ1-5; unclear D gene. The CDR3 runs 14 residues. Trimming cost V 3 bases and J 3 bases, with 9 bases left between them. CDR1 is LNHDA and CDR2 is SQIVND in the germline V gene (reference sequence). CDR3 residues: CASSISGINQPQHF. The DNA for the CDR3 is TGTGCCAGTAGTATCAGCGGAATCAATCAGCCCCAGCATTTT.

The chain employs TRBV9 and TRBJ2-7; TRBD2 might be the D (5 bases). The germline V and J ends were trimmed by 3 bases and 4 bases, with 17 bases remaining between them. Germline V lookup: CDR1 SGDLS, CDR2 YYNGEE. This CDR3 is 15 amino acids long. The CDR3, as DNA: TGTGCCAGCAGCGCAGGACTTTCGTCGGGGTACGAGCAGTACTTC. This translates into CASSAGLSSGYEQYF.

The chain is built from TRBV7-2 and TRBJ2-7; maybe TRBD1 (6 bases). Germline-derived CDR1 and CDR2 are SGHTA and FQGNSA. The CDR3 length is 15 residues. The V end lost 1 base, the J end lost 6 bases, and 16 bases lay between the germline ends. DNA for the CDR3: TGTGCCAGCAGCTTAGGAGGTGGGACAACGTCCGAGCAGTACTTC. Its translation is CASSLGGGTTSEQYF.

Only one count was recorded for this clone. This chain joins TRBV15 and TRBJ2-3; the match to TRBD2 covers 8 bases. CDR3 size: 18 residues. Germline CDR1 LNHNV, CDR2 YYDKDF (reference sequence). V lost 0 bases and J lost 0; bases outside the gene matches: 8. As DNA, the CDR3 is TGTGCCACCAGCAGAGAGGCTAGCGGGTCCTCTAGCACAGATACGCAGTATTTT. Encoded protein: CATSREASGSSSTDTQYF.

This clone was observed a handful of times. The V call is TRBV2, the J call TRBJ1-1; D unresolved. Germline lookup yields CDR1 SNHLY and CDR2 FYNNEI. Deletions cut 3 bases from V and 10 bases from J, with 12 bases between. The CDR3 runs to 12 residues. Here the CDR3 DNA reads TGTGCCAGCAGTGAGAGTACCTTAGGAGCTTTCTTT. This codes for CASSESTLGAFF. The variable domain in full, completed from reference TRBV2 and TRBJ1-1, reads EPEVTQTPSHQVTQMGQEVILRCVPISNHLYFYWYRQILGQKVEFLVSFYNNEISEKSEIFDDQFSVERPDGSNFTLKIRSTKLEDSAMYFCASSESTLGAFFGQGTRLTVV.

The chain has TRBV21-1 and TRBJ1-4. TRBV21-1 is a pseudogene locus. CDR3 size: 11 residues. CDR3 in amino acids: CASCNREKLFF. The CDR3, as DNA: TGTGCCAGCTGTAATCGCGAAAAACTGTTTTTT.

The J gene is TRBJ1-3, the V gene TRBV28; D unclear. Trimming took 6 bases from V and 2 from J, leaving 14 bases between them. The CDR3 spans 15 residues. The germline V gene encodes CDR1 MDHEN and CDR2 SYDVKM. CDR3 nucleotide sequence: TGTGCCAGCAGGGTACACGGAGTAACTGGAAACACCATATATTTT. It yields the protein CASRVHGVTGNTIYF.

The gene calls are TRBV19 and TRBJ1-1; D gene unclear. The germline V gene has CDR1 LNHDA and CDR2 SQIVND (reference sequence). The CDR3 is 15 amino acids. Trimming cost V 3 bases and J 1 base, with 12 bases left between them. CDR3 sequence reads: CASSIPFSGNTEAFF. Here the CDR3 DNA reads TGTGCCAGTAGTATCCCCTTCTCAGGGAACACTGAAGCTTTCTTT.

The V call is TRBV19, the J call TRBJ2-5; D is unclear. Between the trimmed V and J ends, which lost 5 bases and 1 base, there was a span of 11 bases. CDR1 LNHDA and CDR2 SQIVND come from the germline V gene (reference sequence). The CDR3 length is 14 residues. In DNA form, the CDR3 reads TGTGCCAGTAGTGTCAGCAGAATCCAAGAGACCCAGTACTTC. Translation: CASSVSRIQETQYF. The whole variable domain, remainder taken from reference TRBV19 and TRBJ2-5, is DGGITQSPKYLFRKEGQNVTLSCEQNLNHDAMYWYRQDPGQGLRLIYYSQIVNDFQKGDIAEGYSVSREKKESFPLTVTSAQKNPTAFYLCASSVSRIQETQYFGPGTRLLVL.

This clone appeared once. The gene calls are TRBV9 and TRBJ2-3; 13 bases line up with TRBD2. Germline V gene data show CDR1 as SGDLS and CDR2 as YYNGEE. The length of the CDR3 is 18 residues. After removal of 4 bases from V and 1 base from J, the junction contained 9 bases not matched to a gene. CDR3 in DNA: TGTGCCAGCAGCCAGAACGGACTAGCGGGGGTGGGCACAGATACGCAGTATTTT. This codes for CASSQNGLAGVGTDTQYF.

In DNA, the CDR3 is TGTGCCAGCAGTTACCTAGGGGTGGGAGGGGCTCCGAGCTACACCTTC. Translation gives CASSYLGVGGAPSYTF. The chain joins TRBV6-5 to TRBJ1-2; tentative D call: TRBD1 (5 bases). Trimming removed 2 bases at V and 9 bases at J, with 22 bases between. The length of the CDR3 is 16 residues. Germline V CDR1 and CDR2: MNHEY, SVGAGI.